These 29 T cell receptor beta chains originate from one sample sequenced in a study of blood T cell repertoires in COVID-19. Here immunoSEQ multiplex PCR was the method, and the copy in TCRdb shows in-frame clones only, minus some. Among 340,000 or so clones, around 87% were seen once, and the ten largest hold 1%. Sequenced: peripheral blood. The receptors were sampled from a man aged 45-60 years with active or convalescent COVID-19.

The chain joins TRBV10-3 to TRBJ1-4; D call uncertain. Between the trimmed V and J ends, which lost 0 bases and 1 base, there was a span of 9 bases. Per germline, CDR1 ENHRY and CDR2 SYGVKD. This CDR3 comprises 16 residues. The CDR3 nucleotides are TGTGCCATCAGTGAGTCGGACTACCGAACTAATGAAAAACTGTTTTTT. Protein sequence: CAISESDYRTNEKLFF.

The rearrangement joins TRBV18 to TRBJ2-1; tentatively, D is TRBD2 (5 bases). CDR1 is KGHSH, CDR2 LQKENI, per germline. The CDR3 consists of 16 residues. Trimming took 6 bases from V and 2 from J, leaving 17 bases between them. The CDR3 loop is CASSDFEAATYNEQFF. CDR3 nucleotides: TGTGCCAGCTCGGACTTCGAGGCGGCCACCTACAATGAGCAGTTCTTC.

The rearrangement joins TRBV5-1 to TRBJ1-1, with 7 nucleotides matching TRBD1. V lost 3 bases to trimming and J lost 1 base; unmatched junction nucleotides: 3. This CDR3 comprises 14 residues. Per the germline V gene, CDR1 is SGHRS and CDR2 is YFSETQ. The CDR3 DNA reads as TGCGCCAGCAGCTGGGGACAGCCGAACACTGAAGCTTTCTTT. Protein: CASSWGQPNTEAFF.

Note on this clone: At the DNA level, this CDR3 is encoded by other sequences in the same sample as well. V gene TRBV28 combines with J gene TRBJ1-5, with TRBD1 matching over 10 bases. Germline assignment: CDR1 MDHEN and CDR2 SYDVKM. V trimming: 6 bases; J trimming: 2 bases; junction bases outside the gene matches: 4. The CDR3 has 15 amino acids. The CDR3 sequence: CASSPGTGGNQPQHF. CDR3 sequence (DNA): TGTGCCAGCAGCCCCGGGACAGGGGGCAATCAGCCCCAGCATTTT.

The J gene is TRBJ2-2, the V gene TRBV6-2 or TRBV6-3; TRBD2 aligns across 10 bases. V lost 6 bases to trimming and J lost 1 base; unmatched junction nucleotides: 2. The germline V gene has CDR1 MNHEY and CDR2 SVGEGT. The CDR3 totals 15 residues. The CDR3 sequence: CASSPSGGNTGELFF. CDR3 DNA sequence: TGTGCCAGCAGCCCTAGCGGGGGGAACACCGGGGAGCTGTTTTTT.

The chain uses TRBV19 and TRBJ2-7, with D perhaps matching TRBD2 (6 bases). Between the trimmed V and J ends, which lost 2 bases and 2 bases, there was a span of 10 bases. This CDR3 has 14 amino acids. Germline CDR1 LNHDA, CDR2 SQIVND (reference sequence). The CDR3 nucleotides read TGTGCCAGTAGTATATCGGGACTTACCTACGAGCAGTACTTC. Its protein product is CASSISGLTYEQYF. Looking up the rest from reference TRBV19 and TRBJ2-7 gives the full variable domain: DGGITQSPKYLFRKEGQNVTLSCEQNLNHDAMYWYRQDPGQGLRLIYYSQIVNDFQKGDIAEGYSVSREKKESFPLTVTSAQKNPTAFYLCASSISGLTYEQYFGPGTRLTVT.

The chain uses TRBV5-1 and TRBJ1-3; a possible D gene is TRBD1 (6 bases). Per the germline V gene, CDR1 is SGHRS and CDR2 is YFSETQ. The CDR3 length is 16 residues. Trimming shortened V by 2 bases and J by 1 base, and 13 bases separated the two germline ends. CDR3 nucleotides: TGCGCCAGCAGCTTAGTAGAGACAGGATCTGGAAACACCATATATTTT. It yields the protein CASSLVETGSGNTIYF.

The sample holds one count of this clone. This chain's CDR3 is CASSSQAGELFF. In nucleotides, the CDR3 is TGCGCCAGCAGCTCACAGGCCGGGGAGCTGTTTTTT. V usage is TRBV5-1 and J usage is TRBJ2-2, with a tentative D call TRBD1 (5 bases). This CDR3 region has 12 residues. Germline V gene sequence: CDR1 SGHRS, CDR2 YFSETQ. The V gene lost 3 bases and the J gene lost 6 bases, with 6 bases spanning the gap.

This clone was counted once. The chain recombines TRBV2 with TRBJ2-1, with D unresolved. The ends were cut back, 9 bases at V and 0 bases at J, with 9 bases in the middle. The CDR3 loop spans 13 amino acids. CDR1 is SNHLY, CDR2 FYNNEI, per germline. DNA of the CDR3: TGTGCCAGTCTGTACAACTCCTACAATGAGCAGTTCTTC. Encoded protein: CASLYNSYNEQFF.

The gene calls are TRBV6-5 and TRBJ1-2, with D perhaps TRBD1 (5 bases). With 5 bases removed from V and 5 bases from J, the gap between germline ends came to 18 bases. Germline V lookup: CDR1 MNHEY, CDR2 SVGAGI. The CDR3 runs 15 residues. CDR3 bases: TGTGCCAGCAGTCAGGGTCCGCCGCAACTTTATGGCTACACCTTC. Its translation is CASSQGPPQLYGYTF.

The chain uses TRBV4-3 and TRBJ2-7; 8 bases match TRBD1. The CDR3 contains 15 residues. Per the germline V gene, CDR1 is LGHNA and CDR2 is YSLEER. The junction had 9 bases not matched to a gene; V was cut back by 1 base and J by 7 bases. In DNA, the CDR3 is TGCGCCAGCAGCCAAGTAGGGACAGGTACATGGGAGCAGTACTTC. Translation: CASSQVGTGTWEQYF.

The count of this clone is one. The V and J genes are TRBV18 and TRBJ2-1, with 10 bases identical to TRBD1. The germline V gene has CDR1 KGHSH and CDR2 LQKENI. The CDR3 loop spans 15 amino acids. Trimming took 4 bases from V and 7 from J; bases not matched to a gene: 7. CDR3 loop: CASSRGQGIGNEQFF. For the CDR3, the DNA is TGTGCCAGCTCACGGGGACAGGGGATCGGTAATGAGCAGTTCTTC.

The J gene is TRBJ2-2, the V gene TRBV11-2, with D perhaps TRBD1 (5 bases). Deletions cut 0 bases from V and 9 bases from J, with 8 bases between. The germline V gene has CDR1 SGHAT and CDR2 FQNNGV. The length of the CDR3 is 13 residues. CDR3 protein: CASSLDQGRELFF. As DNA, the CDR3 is TGTGCCAGCAGCTTAGATCAGGGCCGGGAGCTGTTTTTT.

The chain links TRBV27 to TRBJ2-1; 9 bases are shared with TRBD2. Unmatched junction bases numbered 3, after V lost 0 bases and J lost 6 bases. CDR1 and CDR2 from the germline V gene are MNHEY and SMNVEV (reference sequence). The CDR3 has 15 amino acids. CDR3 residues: CASSLSVAGVNEQFF. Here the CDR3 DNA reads TGTGCCAGCAGTTTATCGGTAGCGGGAGTCAATGAGCAGTTCTTC.

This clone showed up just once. CDR3: CASSNPVRAQHF. The CDR3 DNA reads as TGTGCCAGCAGCAACCCGGTCCGGGCCCAGCATTTT. The genes are TRBV28 and TRBJ1-5; D not certain. The CDR3 length is 12 residues. The V gene lost 6 bases and the J gene lost 11 bases, with 14 bases spanning the gap. CDR1 is MDHEN and CDR2 is SYDVKM in the germline V gene.

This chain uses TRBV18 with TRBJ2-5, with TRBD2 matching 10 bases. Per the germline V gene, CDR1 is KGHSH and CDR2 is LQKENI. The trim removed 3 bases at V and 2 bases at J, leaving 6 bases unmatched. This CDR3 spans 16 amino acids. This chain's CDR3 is CASSPSELAGQETQYF. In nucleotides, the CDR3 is TGTGCCAGCTCACCGTCTGAACTAGCGGGGCAAGAGACCCAGTACTTC.

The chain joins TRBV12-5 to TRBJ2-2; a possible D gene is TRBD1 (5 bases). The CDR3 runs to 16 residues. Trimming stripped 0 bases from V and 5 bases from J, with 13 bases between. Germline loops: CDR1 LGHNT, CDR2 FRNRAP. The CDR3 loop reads CASGLVLLGRTGELFF. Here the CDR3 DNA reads TGTGCTAGTGGTTTGGTACTTCTGGGGCGAACCGGGGAGCTGTTTTTT.

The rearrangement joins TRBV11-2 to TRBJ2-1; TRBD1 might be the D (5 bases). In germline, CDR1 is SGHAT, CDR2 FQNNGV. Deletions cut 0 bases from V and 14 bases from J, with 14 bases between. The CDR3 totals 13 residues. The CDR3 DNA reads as TGTGCCAGCAGCTTAGAAGCCCCCGGACAAAAGTTCTTC. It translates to CASSLEAPGQKFF.

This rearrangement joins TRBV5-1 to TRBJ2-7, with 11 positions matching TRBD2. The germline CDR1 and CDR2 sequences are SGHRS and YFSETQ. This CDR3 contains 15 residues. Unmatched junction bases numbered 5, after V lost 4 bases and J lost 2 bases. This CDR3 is CASSASSGGPYEQYF. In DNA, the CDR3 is TGCGCCAGCAGCGCGTCTAGCGGGGGGCCCTACGAGCAGTACTTC.

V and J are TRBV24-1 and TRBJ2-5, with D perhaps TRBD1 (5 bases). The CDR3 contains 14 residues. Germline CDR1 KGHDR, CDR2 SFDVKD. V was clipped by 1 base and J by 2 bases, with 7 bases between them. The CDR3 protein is CATSDLGAQETQYF. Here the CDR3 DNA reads TGTGCCACCAGTGATTTAGGGGCTCAAGAGACCCAGTACTTC.

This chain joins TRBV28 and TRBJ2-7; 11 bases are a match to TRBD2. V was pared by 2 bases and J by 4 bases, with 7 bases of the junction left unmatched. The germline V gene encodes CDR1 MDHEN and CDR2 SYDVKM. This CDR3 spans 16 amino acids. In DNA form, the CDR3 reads TGTGCCAGCAGTTTAAGCGGGACTAGCGGATCGTACGAGCAGTACTTC. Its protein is CASSLSGTSGSYEQYF.

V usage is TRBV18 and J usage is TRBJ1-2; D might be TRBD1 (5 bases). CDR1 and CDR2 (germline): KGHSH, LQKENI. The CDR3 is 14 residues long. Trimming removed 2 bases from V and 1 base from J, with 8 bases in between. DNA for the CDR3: TGTGCCAGCTCACCATCCCAGGGTAACTATGGCTACACCTTC. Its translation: CASSPSQGNYGYTF.

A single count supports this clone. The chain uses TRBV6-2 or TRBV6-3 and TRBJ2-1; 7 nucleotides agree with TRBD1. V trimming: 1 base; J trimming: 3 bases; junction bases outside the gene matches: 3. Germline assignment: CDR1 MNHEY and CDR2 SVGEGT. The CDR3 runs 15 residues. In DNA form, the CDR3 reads TGTGCCAGCAGTTACTATGGGACAGACTACAATGAGCAGTTCTTC. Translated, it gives CASSYYGTDYNEQFF.

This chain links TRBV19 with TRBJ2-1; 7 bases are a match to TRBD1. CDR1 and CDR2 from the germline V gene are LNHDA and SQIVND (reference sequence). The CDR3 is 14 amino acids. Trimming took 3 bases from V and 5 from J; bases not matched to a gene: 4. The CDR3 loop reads CASSMRQGDNEQFF. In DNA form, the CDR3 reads TGTGCCAGTAGTATGAGGCAGGGGGACAATGAGCAGTTCTTC.

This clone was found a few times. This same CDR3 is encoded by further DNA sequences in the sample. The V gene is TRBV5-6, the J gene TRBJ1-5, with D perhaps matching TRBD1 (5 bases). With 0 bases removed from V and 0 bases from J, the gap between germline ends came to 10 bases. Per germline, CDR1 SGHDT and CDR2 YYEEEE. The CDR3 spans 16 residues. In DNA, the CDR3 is TGTGCCAGCAGCTTGGATAGGGGTCTTAGCAATCAGCCCCAGCATTTT. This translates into CASSLDRGLSNQPQHF.

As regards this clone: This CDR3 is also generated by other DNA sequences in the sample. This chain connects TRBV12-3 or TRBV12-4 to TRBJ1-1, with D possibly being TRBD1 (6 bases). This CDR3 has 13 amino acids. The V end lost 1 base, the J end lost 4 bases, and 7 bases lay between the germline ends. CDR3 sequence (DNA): TGTGCCAGCAGTTTAGGAGGGGGCACTGAAGCTTTCTTT. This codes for CASSLGGGTEAFF.

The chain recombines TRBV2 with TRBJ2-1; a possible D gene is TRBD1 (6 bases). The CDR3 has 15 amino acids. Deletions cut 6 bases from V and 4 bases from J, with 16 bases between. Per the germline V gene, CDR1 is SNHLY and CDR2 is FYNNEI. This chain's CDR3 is CASSVDRWEYNEQFF. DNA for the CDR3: TGTGCCAGCAGCGTAGACAGGTGGGAGTACAATGAGCAGTTCTTC.

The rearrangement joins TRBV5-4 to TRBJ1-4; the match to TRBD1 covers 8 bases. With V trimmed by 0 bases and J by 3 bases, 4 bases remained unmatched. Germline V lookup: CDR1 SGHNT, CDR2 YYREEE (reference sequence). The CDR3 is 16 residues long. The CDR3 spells CASSLGGTGSNEKLFF. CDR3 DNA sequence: TGTGCCAGCAGCTTGGGCGGGACAGGTTCTAATGAAAAACTGTTTTTT.

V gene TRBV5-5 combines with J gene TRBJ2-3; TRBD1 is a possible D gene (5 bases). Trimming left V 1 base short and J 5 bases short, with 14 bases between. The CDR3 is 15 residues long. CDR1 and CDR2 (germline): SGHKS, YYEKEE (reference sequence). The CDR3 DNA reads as TGTGCCAGCAGCTTGTTCCAGGGATTGGAAGATACGCAGTATTTT. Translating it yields CASSLFQGLEDTQYF.